The 10 T cell receptor beta chains listed next were all sequenced from one sample in a study of cytomegalovirus exposure and HLA in healthy donors. Primers included in the PCR were 60 Vbeta and 13 Jbeta primers. Sequenced by immunoSEQ multiplex PCR; TCRdb stores in-frame clones only, minus some. The repertoire holds some 250,000 clones, with roughly 82% as singletons. The specimen sequenced was PBMCs. The receptor source for this set is a woman in her forties in good health and CMV-seropositive.

This clone showed up just once. The chain recombines TRBV7-2 with TRBJ2-5; 15 nucleotides line up with TRBD2. This CDR3 comprises 18 residues. The trim removed 1 base at V and 5 bases at J, leaving 8 bases unmatched. CDR1 SGHTA and CDR2 FQGNSA come from the germline V gene. CDR3 bases: TGTGCCAGCAGCTTAGTCTGGACTAGCGGGGGGGCCGGTGAGACCCAGTACTTC. Amino acid sequence: CASSLVWTSGGAGETQYF.

The gene calls are TRBV11-3 and TRBJ2-6; TRBD1 matches at 7 bases. V dropped 3 bases and J dropped 0; count of bases not matched to a gene: 5. Germline lookup yields CDR1 SGHNT and CDR2 YENEEA. The CDR3 runs 17 residues. CDR3 loop: CASSFRDSNSGANVLTF. The CDR3 coding sequence is TGTGCCAGCAGCTTTCGGGACAGCAACTCTGGGGCCAACGTCCTGACTTTC.

The chain carries TRBV7-9 and TRBJ1-2; 7 bases agree with TRBD1. Looked up from germline, CDR1 is SEHNR and CDR2 is FQNEAQ (reference sequence). The CDR3 is made up of 16 amino acids. With V trimmed by 2 bases and J by 4 bases, 10 bases remained unmatched. The CDR3 DNA reads TGTGCCAGCAGCTTATTCGACAGGGCCGGGTCCTATGGCTACACCTTC. Translated, it gives CASSLFDRAGSYGYTF. Combining the CDR3 with reference TRBV7-9 and TRBJ1-2 gives the whole variable domain DTGVSQNPRHKITKRGQNVTFRCDPISEHNRLYWYRQTLGQGPEFLTYFQNEAQLEKSRLLSDRFSAERPKGSFSTLEIQRTEQGDSAMYLCASSLFDRAGSYGYTFGSGTRLTVV.

The gene calls are TRBV2 and TRBJ2-1; the match to TRBD2 covers 12 bases. This CDR3 is 15 amino acids long. Germline V gene lookup returns CDR1 SNHLY and CDR2 FYNNEI. V lost 4 bases to trimming and J lost 3 bases; unmatched junction nucleotides: 1. This CDR3 is CASSGLAGVYNEQFF. The CDR3 DNA follows: TGTGCCAGCAGTGGACTAGCGGGGGTCTACAATGAGCAGTTCTTC.

The chain employs TRBV9 and TRBJ2-5, with TRBD2 matching 9 bases. Losses at the gene ends were 3 bases for V and 4 bases for J; bases not matched to a gene: 4. The CDR3 covers 14 residues. Looked up from germline, CDR1 is SGDLS and CDR2 is YYNGEE. Here the CDR3 DNA reads TGTGCCAGCAGCGCTAGCGGGAAGTCAGAGACCCAGTACTTC. Protein sequence: CASSASGKSETQYF. Full variable domain (rest looked up from reference TRBV9 and TRBJ2-5): DSGVTQTPKHLITATGQRVTLRCSPRSGDLSVYWYQQSLDQGLQFLIQYYNGEERAKGNILERFSAQQFPDLHSELNLSSLELGDSALYFCASSASGKSETQYFGPGTRLLVL.

V gene TRBV2 combines with J gene TRBJ1-5; perhaps TRBD1 as D (6 bases). The germline V gene has CDR1 SNHLY and CDR2 FYNNEI. This CDR3 region has 14 residues. The germline V and J ends were trimmed by 7 bases and 2 bases, with 12 bases remaining between them. This chain's CDR3 is CASNRGSGNQPQHF. The CDR3 DNA follows: TGTGCCAGCAATAGGGGGTCGGGCAATCAGCCCCAGCATTTT.

Here the CDR3 reads CASRLAGRNEQFF. The CDR3 DNA is TGTGCCTCAAGACTAGCGGGAAGGAATGAGCAGTTCTTC. The genes are TRBV30 and TRBJ2-7; TRBD2 aligns across 11 bases. The assigned J gene may be wrong: the sequence end matches TRBJ2-1 better. The CDR3 is 13 residues long. From germline, CDR1 is GTSNPN and CDR2 SVGIG (reference sequence).

The rearrangement uses TRBV5-1 and TRBJ1-2; tentative D call: TRBD1 (5 bases). V was clipped by 4 bases and J by 1 base, with 14 bases between them. Per germline, CDR1 SGHRS and CDR2 YFSETQ. This CDR3 spans 15 amino acids. CDR3 bases: TGCGCCAGCAGCCCGGGAGGGGTCATTAACTATGGCTACACCTTC. Amino acids: CASSPGGVINYGYTF.

The chain links TRBV18 to TRBJ1-6; 8 bases map to TRBD1. The J segment lost 8 bases and the V segment lost 3 bases, leaving 6 bases of the junction unmatched. This CDR3 region has 15 residues. Germline V gene sequence: CDR1 KGHSH, CDR2 LQKENI. The CDR3 DNA sequence: TGTGCCAGCTCACCGTTGGGACAGGCCGATTCACCCCTCCACTTT. Translation: CASSPLGQADSPLHF.

The chain recombines TRBV7-2 with TRBJ2-3; 7 bases are shared with TRBD2. Unmatched junction bases numbered 15, after V lost 1 base and J lost 5 bases. In germline, CDR1 is SGHTA, CDR2 FQGNSA. The CDR3 extends over 18 amino acids. Here the CDR3 reads CASSLGGGFAGVIDTQYF. The CDR3 DNA reads TGTGCCAGCAGCTTAGGCGGCGGATTTGCGGGAGTCATAGATACGCAGTATTTT.